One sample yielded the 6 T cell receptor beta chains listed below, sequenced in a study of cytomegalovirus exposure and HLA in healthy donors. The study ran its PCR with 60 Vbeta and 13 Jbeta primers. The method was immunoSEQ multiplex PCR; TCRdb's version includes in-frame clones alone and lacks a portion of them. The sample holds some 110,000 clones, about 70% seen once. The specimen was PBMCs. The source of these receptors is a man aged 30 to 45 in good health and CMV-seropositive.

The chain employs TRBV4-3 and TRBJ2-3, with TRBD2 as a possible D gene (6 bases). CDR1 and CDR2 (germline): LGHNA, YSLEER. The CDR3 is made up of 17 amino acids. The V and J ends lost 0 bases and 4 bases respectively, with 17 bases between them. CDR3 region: CASSQDPATRFPDTQYF. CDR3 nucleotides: TGCGCCAGCAGCCAAGATCCTGCGACTAGGTTCCCAGATACGCAGTATTTT.

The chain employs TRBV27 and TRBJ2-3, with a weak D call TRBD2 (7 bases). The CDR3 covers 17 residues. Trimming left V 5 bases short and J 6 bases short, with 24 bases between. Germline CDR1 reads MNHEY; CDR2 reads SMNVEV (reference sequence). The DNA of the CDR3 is TGTGCCAGCAGTCCCAAAGGGGGAGGGGTTGGTAGGGATACGCAGTATTTT. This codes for CASSPKGGGVGRDTQYF.

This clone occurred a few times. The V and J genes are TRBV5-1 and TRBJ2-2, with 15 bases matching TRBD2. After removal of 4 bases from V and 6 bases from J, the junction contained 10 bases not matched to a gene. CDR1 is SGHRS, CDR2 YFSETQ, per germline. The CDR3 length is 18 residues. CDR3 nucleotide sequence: TGCGCCAGCAGCACCGGACTAGCGGGAGGGAATGTTGCCGGGGAGCTGTTTTTT. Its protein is CASSTGLAGGNVAGELFF.

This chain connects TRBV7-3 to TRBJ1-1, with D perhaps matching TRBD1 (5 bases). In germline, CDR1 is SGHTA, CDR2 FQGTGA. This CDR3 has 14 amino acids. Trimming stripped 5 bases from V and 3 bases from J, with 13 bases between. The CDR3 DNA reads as TGTGCCAGCAGCCTTTCGCCGGGGGACACTGAAGCTTTCTTT. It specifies CASSLSPGDTEAFF.

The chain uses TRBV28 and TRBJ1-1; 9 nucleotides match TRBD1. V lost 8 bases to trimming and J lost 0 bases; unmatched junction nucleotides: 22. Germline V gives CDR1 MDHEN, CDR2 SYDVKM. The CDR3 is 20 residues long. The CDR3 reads CASPRSGTGRLSHMNTEAFF. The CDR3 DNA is TGTGCCAGCCCCCGATCCGGGACAGGGAGATTGTCACACATGAACACTGAAGCTTTCTTT. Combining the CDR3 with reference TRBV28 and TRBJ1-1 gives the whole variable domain DVKVTQSSRYLVKRTGEKVFLECVQDMDHENMFWYRQDPGLGLRLIYFSYDVKMKEKGDIPEGYSVSREKKERFSLILESASTNQTSMYLCASPRSGTGRLSHMNTEAFFGQGTRLTVV.

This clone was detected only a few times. CDR3: CASSLWNRGSYGYTF. As DNA, the CDR3 is TGTGCCAGCAGTTTGTGGAACAGGGGAAGTTATGGCTACACCTTC. J is TRBJ1-2 and V is TRBV27, with TRBD1 matching 7 bases. This CDR3 is built from 15 residues. The germline V gene encodes CDR1 MNHEY and CDR2 SMNVEV (reference sequence). The trim removed 3 bases at V and 5 bases at J, leaving 9 bases unmatched.